The 6 T cell receptor beta chains in this list originate from one sample, sequenced in a study of beta chain features in type 1 diabetes. The isolated RNA, all of it, was reverse transcribed, so expressed TCRB transcripts were what got sequenced. Using immunoSEQ multiplex PCR, the repertoire was profiled, and TCRdb retains in-frame clones only, with some absent. The sample consists of about 220,000 clones, roughly 11% of them appearing once. The source material was central memory CD4+ T cells from blood. The source is a man between 18 and 29 years old in good health.

This clone was observed a handful of times. This chain connects TRBV18 to TRBJ2-5; 11 bases map to TRBD2. Germline assignment: CDR1 KGHSH and CDR2 LQKENI. The CDR3 is 16 residues long. J was trimmed by 5 bases and V by 6 bases; bases with no gene match: 11. As DNA, the CDR3 is TGTGCCAGCTCCCCCTATAGCGGGAGGGCCGTGGAGACCCAGTACTTC. Its translation is CASSPYSGRAVETQYF.

Comments on this clone: Other nucleotide sequences in the sample specify the same CDR3. The V and J genes are TRBV5-1 and TRBJ2-7; D gene uncertain. Trimming stripped 0 bases from V and 2 bases from J, with 6 bases between. The germline V gene encodes CDR1 SGHRS and CDR2 YFSETQ. This CDR3 has 13 residues. The CDR3 region is CASSLVGTYEQYF. CDR3 in DNA: TGCGCCAGCAGCTTGGTGGGGACCTACGAGCAGTACTTC.

This clone was seen a handful of times. V gene TRBV6-4 combines with J gene TRBJ2-3; D is unclear. With 4 bases removed from V and 5 bases from J, the gap between germline ends came to 10 bases. The CDR3 has 13 amino acids. The germline CDR1 and CDR2 sequences are MRHNA and SNTAGT. The CDR3 reads CASSVGFGDTQYF. In nucleotides, the CDR3 is TGTGCCAGCAGTGTGGGTTTCGGAGATACGCAGTATTTT.

The chain uses TRBV5-6 and TRBJ2-5, with D maybe TRBD1 (5 bases). The CDR3 runs 13 residues. The germline V and J ends were trimmed by 4 bases and 1 base, with 8 bases remaining between them. Germline assignment: CDR1 SGHDT and CDR2 YYEEEE. For the CDR3, the DNA is TGTGCCAGCAGCAGGGGCTTCCAAGAGACCCAGTACTTC. Translated: CASSRGFQETQYF. The complete variable domain, with remaining parts taken from reference TRBV5-6 and TRBJ2-5, reads DAGVTQSPTHLIKTRGQQVTLRCSPKSGHDTVSWYQQALGQGPQFIFQYYEEEERQRGNFPDRFSGHQFPNYSSELNVNALLLGDSALYLCASSRGFQETQYFGPGTRLLVL.

In this sample, this clone turned up a few times. The chain recombines TRBV5-6 with TRBJ2-3, with 8 bases identical to TRBD2. This CDR3 spans 14 amino acids. The germline CDR1 and CDR2 sequences are SGHDT and YYEEEE. Germline trimming cut 4 bases from V and 5 bases from J; bases unmatched to any gene: 6. Here the CDR3 reads CASSGGLAGDTQYF. CDR3 bases: TGTGCCAGCAGCGGAGGACTAGCTGGAGATACGCAGTATTTT.

This chain connects TRBV6-5 to TRBJ2-5, with 15 bases fitting TRBD2. The end of the DNA is better explained by TRBJ2-7, so the J call may be wrong. This CDR3 region has 14 residues. Germline CDR1 and CDR2: MNHEY and SVGAGI. The DNA of the CDR3 is TGTGCCAGCAGTAAGGGACTAGCGGGAGGCGAGCAGTACTTC. Amino acid sequence: CASSKGLAGGEQYF.